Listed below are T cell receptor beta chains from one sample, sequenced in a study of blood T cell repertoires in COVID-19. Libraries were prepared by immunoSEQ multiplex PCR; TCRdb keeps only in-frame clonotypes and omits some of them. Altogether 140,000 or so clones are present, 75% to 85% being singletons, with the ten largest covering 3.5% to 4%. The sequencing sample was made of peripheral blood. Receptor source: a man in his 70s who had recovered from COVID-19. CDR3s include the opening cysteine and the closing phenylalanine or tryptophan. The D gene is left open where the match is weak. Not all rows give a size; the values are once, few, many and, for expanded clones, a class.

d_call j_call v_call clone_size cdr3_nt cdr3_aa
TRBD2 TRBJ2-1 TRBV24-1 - TGTGCCACCAGTGATGCCAAAAGCGGGACCTTAAATGAGCAGTTCTTC CATSDAKSGTLNEQFF
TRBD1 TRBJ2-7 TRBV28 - TGTGCCAGCAGTCCGCCGGACAGGGGAATGAGCGAGCAGTACTTC CASSPPDRGMSEQYF
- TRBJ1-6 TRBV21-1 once TGTGCCATCCGAGCCGGGACAGGGGGCTTGTATTCACCCCTCCACTTT CAIRAGTGGLYSPLHF
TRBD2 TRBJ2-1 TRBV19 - TGTGCCTCACAGTGGACTAGCGGGAGTTCGGTTGAGCAGTTCTTC CASQWTSGSSVEQFF
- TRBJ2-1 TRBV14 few TGTGCCAGCAGCCAAGGTGTAATTAGGAGTGCGCAGTTCTTC CASSQGVIRSAQFF
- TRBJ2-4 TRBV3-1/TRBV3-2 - TGTGCCAGCAGCCAAGCAAGGAGCCCCCAAAACATTCAGTACTTC CASSQARSPQNIQYF
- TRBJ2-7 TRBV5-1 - TGCGCCAGCAGCTTGTCGAGAGAATACGAGCAGTACTTC CASSLSREYEQYF
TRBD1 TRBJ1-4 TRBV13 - TGTGCCAGCAGCTTGGACAGGGGGGTTGGCGAAAAACTGTTTTTT CASSLDRGVGEKLFF
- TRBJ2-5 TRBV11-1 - TGTGCCAGCAGCTTTATCCTTCAAGAGACCCAGTACTTC CASSFILQETQYF
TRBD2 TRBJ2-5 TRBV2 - TGTGCCAGCAGTGAATTAGGCGGGAGGGCCACTGGTGAGACCCAGTACTTC CASSELGGRATGETQYF
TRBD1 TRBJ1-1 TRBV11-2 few TGTGCCAGCAGCTTCCGGACAGGTTGGGGCACTGAAGCTTTCTTT CASSFRTGWGTEAFF
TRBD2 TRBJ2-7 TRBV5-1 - TGCGCCAGCAGCGGATATCGGACTAGCGGGATTCGGACCTACGAGCAGTACTTC CASSGYRTSGIRTYEQYF
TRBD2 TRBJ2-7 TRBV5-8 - TGTGCCAGCAGCTCGGGACTAGCGGGAGGAGCTTACAACGAGCAGTACTTC CASSSGLAGGAYNEQYF
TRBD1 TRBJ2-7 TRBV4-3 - TGCGCCAGCAGCCAAGCGGACAGGGCGGGCGAGCAGTACTTC CASSQADRAGEQYF
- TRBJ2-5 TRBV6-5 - TGTGCCAGCAGTTACGCAGGGTACCAAGAGACCCAGTACTTC CASSYAGYQETQYF
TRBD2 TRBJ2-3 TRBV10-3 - TGTGCCATCAGTGAAAGGGGGACTAGTGGTACGCAGTATTTT CAISERGTSGTQYF
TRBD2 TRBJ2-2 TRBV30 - TGTGCCTGGAGTGTTTCCCTGACTAGCGGGTTGACCGGGGAGCTGTTTTTT CAWSVSLTSGLTGELFF
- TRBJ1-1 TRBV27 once TGTGCCAGCAGTACAGGACGGAACACTGAAGCTTTCTTT CASSTGRNTEAFF
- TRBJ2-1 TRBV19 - TGTGCCAGTAGGGGCAGGGGTTTCGACAATGAGCAGTTCTTC CASRGRGFDNEQFF
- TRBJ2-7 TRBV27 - TGTGCCAGCAGTTTATCCCCCGGTTGGGAGCAGTACTTC CASSLSPGWEQYF
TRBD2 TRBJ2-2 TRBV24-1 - TGTGCCACCAGTGATAGCGCTAGCGGGACAAACACCGGGGAGCTGTTTTTT CATSDSASGTNTGELFF
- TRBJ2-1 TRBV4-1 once TGCGCCAGCAGCCAAGGGCGGATTACCTACAATGAGCAGTTCTTC CASSQGRITYNEQFF